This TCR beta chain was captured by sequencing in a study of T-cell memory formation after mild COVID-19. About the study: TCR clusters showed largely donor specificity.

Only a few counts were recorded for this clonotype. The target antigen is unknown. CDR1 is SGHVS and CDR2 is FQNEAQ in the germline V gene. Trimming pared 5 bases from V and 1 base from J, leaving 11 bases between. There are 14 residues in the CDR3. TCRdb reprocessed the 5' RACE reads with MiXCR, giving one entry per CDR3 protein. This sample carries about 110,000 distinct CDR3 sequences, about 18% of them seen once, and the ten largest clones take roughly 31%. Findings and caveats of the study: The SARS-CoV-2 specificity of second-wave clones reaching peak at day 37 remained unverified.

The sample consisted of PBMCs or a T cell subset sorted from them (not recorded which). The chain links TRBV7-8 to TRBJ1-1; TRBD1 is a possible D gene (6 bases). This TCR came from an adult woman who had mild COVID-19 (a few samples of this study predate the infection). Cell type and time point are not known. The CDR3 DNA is TGTGCCAGCAGCCCCCGGGGGGCGAACACTGAAGCTTTCTTT. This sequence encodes CASSPRGANTEAFF.